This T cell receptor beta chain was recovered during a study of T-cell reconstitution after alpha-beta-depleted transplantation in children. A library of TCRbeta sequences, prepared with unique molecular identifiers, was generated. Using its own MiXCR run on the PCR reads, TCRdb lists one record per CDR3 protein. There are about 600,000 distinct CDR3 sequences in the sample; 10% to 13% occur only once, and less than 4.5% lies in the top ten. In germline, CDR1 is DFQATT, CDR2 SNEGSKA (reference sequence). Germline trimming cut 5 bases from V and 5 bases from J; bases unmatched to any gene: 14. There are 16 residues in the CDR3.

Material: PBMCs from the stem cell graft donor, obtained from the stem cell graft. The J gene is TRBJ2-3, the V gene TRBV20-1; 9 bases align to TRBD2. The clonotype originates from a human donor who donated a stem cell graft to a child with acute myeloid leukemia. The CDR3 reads CSAPEGGGRAGDTQYF. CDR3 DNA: TGCAGTGCTCCCGAGGGAGGCGGGAGGGCGGGAGATACGCAGTATTTT.